Below, one T cell receptor (beta chain) is given with its context. The antigen it recognizes is unknown. One base away there is no much larger clone; base qualities are not given. This sample was taken from a study of T cell changes during pregnancy in multiple sclerosis (dated by TCRdb to about 2019). Notes on the research overall: In women with multiple sclerosis, the researchers looked at how the T cell repertoire shifted as pregnancy progressed.

The library was prepared using the immunoSEQ multiplex PCR assay. What TCRdb holds here is the immuneACCESS table cut down to in-frame rearrangements. Part of the clones is not present; checked against another copy, under half of the missing clones reflect an unresolved V gene, and the others are unexplained. Counted in this sample were tens of thousands of clones; 90% to 95% of them appeared once. The leading ten clones occupy about 1.7% of the sample. There are 16 amino acids in the CDR3, from cysteine to phenylalanine inclusive. Here the CDR3 DNA is all that survives: 48 bases in frame from base 1. As encoded in the germline V gene, CDR1 is MGHRA while CDR2 is YSYEKL. V was cut back by 0 bases and J by 2 bases, leaving a gap of 12 bases between them.

The sequence links TRBV4-1 to TRBJ2-3; TRBD1 is perhaps the D gene, given 5 matching bases. The source is a female donor with multiple sclerosis, enrolled in a pregnancy study. The sequenced sample was peripheral blood, obtained after pregnancy. The CDR3 protein is CASSQDRQTLTDTQYF. The nucleotide sequence reads TGCGCCAGCAGCCAAGATCGACAGACTCTCACAGATACGCAGTATTTT.